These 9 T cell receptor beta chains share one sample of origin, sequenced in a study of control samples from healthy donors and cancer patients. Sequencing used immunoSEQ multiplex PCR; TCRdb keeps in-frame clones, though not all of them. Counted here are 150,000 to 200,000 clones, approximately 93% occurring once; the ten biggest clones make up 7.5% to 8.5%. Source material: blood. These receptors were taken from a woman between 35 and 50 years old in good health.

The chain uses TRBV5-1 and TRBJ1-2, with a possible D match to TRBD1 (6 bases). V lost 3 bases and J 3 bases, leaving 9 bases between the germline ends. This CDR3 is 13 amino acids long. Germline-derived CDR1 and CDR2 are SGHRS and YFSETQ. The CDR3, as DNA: TGCGCCAGCAGCTCACAGGGTGACTATGGCTACACCTTC. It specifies CASSSQGDYGYTF.

This chain's CDR3 is CASSLHFPGDNEQFF. The CDR3, as DNA: TGTGCCAGCAGTTTGCATTTCCCCGGCGACAATGAGCAGTTCTTC. The chain combines TRBV6-2 or TRBV6-3 with TRBJ2-1; D ambiguous. The V end lost 4 bases, the J end lost 5 bases, and 15 bases lay between the germline ends. The germline V gene has CDR1 MNHEY and CDR2 SVGEGT. The CDR3 extends over 15 amino acids.

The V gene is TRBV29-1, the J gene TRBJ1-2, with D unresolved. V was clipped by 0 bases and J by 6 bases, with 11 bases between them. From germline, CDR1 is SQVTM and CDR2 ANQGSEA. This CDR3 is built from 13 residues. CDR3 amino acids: CSVEDREGDGYTF. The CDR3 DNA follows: TGCAGCGTTGAAGATCGGGAAGGCGATGGCTACACCTTC.

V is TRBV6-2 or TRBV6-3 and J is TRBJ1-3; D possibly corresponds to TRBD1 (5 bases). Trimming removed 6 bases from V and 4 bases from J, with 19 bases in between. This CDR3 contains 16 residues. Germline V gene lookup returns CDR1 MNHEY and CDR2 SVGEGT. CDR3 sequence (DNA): TGTGCCAGCAGCCTTCCGGGGACTATCACCGGAAACACCATATATTTT. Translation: CASSLPGTITGNTIYF.

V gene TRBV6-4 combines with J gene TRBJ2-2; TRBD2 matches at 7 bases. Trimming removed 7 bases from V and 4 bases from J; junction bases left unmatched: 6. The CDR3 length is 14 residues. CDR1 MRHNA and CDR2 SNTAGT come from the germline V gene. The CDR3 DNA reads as TGTGCCAGCAAAACTAGCGTCGGCACCGGGGAGCTGTTTTTT. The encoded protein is CASKTSVGTGELFF.

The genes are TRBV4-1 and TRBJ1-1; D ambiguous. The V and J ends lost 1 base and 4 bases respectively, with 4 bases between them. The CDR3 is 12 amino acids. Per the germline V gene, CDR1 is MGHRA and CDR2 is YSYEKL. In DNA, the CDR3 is TGCGCCAGCAGCCAAGTCAGCACTGAAGCTTTCTTT. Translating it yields CASSQVSTEAFF.

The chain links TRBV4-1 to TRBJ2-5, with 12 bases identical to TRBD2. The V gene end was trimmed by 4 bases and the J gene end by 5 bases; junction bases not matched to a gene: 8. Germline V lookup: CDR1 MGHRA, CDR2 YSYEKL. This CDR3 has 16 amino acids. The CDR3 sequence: CASSRRLAGVSETQYF. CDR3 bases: TGCGCCAGCAGCCGCCGACTAGCGGGAGTGTCGGAGACCCAGTACTTC.

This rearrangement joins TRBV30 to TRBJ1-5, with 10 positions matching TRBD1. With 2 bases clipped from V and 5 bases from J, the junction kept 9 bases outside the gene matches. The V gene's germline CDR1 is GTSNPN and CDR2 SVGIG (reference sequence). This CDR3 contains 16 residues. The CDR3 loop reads CAWSPRDRGLYQPQHF. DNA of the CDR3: TGTGCCTGGAGTCCTAGGGACAGGGGTTTGTATCAGCCCCAGCATTTT.

The chain's CDR3 is CASSQAPRETQYF. The CDR3 DNA sequence: TGCGCCAGCAGCCAAGCGCCCCGAGAGACCCAGTACTTC. The V call is TRBV4-1, the J call TRBJ2-5; D unresolved. V was trimmed by 1 base and J by 4 bases, leaving 7 bases between them. CDR1 is MGHRA, CDR2 YSYEKL, per germline. CDR3 size: 13 residues.